This T cell receptor beta chain was profiled in a study of high-grade serous ovarian cancer treatment subgroups. Study at large: On average, approximately 15,000 reads and 6,000 to 8,000 unique TCR beta rearrangements were obtained per sample. Whole-study findings and limits: These tumor repertoires lack spatial information from bulk sequencing. The analyses considered CDR3 and ignored CDR1 and CDR2. Tumors within one patient showed repertoire similarity of about 0.095 to 0.85.

To note about this clone: No antigen is known for it.

The CDR3 is 15 amino acids. V shed 1 base, J shed 5 bases, and the junction held 3 bases outside the gene matches. From germline, CDR1 is SGDLS and CDR2 YYNGEE. Repertoires were generated with immunoSEQ multiplex PCR, while TCRdb's copy carries only in-frame clones and drops some. The data contain under 15,000 clones, roughly 88% of them singletons. Tumor samples were obtained before definitive surgery or chemotherapy. This TCR was sampled from a human donor with high-grade serous ovarian cancer. Source material: tumor tissue. The V call is TRBV9, the J call TRBJ1-6; TRBD1 aligns across 7 bases. The CDR3 loop reads CASSVQGVNNSPLHF. The CDR3 region has the DNA TGTGCCAGCAGCGTACAGGGGGTTAATAATTCACCCCTCCACTTT.